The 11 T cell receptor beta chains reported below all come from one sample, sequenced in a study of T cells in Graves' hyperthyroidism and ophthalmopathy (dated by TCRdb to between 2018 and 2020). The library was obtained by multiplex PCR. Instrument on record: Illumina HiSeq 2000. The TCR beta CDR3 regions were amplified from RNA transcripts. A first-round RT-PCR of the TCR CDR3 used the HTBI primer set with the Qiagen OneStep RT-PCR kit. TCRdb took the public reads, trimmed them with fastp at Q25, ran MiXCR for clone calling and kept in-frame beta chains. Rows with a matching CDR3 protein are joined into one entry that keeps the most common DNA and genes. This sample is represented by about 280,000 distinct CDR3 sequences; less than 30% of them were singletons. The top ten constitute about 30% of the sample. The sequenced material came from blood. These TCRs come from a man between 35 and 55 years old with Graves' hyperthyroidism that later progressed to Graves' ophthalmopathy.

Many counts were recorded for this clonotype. The CDR3 region has the DNA TGTGCCAGCAGTTATATGCTGAACACTGAAGCTTTCTTT. Protein product: CASSYMLNTEAFF. V gene TRBV6-5 combines with J gene TRBJ1-1; unclear D gene. The V end was cut by 3 bases, the J end by 0 bases, with 5 bases between. The CDR3 runs to 13 residues. Germline CDR1 reads MNHEY; CDR2 reads SVGAGI.

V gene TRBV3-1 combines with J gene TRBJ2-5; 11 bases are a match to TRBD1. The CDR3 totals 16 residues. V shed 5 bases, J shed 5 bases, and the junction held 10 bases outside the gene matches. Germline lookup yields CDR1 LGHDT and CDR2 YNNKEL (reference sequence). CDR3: CASSSPGQGADETQYF. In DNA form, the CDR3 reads TGTGCCAGCAGCTCTCCAGGACAGGGGGCAGACGAGACCCAGTACTTC.

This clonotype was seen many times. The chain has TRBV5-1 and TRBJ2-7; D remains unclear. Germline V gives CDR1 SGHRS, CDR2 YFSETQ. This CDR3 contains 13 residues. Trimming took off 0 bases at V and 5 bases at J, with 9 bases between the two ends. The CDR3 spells CASSLATGNEQYF. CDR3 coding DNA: TGCGCCAGCAGCTTGGCGACGGGTAACGAGCAGTACTTC.

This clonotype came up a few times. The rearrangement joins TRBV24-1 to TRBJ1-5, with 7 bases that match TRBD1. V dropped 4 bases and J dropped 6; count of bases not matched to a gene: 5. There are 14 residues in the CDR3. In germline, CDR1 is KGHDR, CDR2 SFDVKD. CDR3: CATSDTGVSQPQHF. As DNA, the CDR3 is TGTGCCACCAGTGACACAGGGGTCTCTCAGCCCCAGCATTTT.

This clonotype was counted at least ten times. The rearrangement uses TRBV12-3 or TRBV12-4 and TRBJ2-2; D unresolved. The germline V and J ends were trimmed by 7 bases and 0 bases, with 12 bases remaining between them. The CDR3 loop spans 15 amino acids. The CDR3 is CASTRARTNTGELFF. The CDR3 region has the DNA TGTGCCAGCACCAGAGCGCGAACGAACACCGGGGAGCTGTTTTTT.

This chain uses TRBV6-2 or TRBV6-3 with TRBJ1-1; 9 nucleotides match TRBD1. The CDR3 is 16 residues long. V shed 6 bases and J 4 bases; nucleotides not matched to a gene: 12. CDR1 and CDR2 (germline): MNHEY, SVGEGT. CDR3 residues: CASSRVPGQGLTEAFF. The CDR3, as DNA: TGTGCCAGCAGCCGAGTCCCGGGACAGGGACTCACTGAAGCTTTCTTT.

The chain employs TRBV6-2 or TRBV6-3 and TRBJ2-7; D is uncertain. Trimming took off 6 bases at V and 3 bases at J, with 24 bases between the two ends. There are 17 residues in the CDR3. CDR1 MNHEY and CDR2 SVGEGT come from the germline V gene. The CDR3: CASSDPLRAVSNYEQYF. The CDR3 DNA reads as TGTGCCAGCAGCGACCCTCTGCGTGCAGTAAGTAACTACGAGCAGTACTTC.

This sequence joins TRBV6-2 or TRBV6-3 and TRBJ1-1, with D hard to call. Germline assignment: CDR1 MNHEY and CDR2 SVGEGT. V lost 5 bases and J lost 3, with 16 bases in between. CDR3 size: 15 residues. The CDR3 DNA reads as TGTGCCAGCAGTCCACAGTTTGTCAGAGACACTGAAGCTTTCTTT. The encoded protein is CASSPQFVRDTEAFF.

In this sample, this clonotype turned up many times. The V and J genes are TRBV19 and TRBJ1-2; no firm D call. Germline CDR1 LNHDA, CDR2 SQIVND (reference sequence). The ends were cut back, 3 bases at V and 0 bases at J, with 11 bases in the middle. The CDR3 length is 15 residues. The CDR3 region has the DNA TGTGCCAGTAGTATGTATTCAGAGGCTAACTATGGCTACACCTTC. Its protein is CASSMYSEANYGYTF. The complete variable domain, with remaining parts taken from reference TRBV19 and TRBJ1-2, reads DGGITQSPKYLFRKEGQNVTLSCEQNLNHDAMYWYRQDPGQGLRLIYYSQIVNDFQKGDIAEGYSVSREKKESFPLTVTSAQKNPTAFYLCASSMYSEANYGYTFGSGTRLTVV.

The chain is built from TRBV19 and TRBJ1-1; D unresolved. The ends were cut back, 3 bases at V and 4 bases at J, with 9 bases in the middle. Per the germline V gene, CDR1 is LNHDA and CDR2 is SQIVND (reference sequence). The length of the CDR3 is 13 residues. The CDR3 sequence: CASSIMGGTEAFF. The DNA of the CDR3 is TGTGCCAGTAGTATCATGGGAGGCACTGAAGCTTTCTTT.

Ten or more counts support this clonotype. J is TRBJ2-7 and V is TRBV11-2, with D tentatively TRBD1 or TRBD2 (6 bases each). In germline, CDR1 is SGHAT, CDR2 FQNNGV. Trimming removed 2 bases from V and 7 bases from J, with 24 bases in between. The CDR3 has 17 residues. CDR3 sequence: CASSLQGGRRRFWEQYF. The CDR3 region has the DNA TGTGCCAGCAGCTTACAAGGGGGGCGACGCCGGTTTTGGGAGCAGTACTTC.